The 24 T cell receptor beta chains below were found in one sample sequenced in a study of blood T cell repertoires in COVID-19. Generated by immunoSEQ multiplex PCR, the TCRdb table keeps only in-frame clones and is missing some. Here the sample spans 300,000 to 450,000 clones, around 87% being singletons. The sequenced sample consisted of peripheral blood. These receptors originate from a woman aged 55-69 years with COVID-19, enrolled during active disease.

The J gene is TRBJ2-6, the V gene TRBV19, with a possible D match to TRBD1 (6 bases). From germline, CDR1 is LNHDA and CDR2 SQIVND (reference sequence). The CDR3 runs 16 residues. V lost 6 bases, J lost 1 base, and 13 bases lay in between. The CDR3 is CASSSITGSGANVLTF. For the CDR3, the DNA is TGTGCCAGTAGCTCGATAACAGGGTCTGGGGCCAACGTCCTGACTTTC.

The chain has TRBV7-9 and TRBJ2-7; D possibly corresponds to TRBD1 (6 bases). The V end lost 5 bases, the J end lost 0 bases, and 14 bases lay between the germline ends. The CDR3 runs 15 residues. Per germline, CDR1 SEHNR and CDR2 FQNEAQ (reference sequence). The CDR3 DNA reads TGTGCCAGCAGCCAACCCGGGACACCCTCCTACGAGCAGTACTTC. Its translation is CASSQPGTPSYEQYF.

The rearrangement links TRBV12-3 or TRBV12-4 to TRBJ1-5, with D maybe TRBD1 (5 bases). The ends were cut back, 5 bases at V and 7 bases at J, with 9 bases in the middle. The CDR3 sequence is 12 residues long. CDR3 DNA: TGTGCCAGCAGTCCAGGGAGGCAGCCCCAGCATTTT. Protein product: CASSPGRQPQHF.

V is TRBV5-1 and J is TRBJ1-2, with TRBD1 matching 8 bases. This CDR3 contains 14 residues. V shed 7 bases and J 8 bases; nucleotides not matched to a gene: 13. Germline V gives CDR1 SGHRS, CDR2 YFSETQ. The CDR3 nucleotides are TGCGCCAGCGGGACAGGAACAGGCTCCGTAGGCTACACCTTC. Translation: CASGTGTGSVGYTF.

The DNA for the CDR3 is TGTGCCAGCAGTGACAGGAACCCGAGCCAGCCCCAGCATTTT. This translates into CASSDRNPSQPQHF. The chain recombines TRBV2 with TRBJ1-5, with D uncertain. The CDR3 is 14 amino acids. Trimming removed 3 bases at V and 7 bases at J, with 13 bases between. Germline lookup yields CDR1 SNHLY and CDR2 FYNNEI.

The J gene is TRBJ1-2, the V gene TRBV20-1; D gene unclear. The germline gives CDR1 DFQATT, CDR2 SNEGSKA (reference sequence). The CDR3 contains 11 residues. The V end was cut by 3 bases, the J end by 7 bases, with 9 bases between. This chain's CDR3 is CSASLPSGYTF. CDR3 in DNA: TGCAGTGCTAGTTTACCGAGTGGCTACACCTTC.

The chain joins TRBV7-6 to TRBJ2-1, with D possibly matching TRBD1 (5 bases). This CDR3 has 11 residues. Germline V lookup: CDR1 SGHVS, CDR2 FNYEAQ. Trimming cost V 10 bases and J 8 bases, with 12 bases left between them. CDR3 sequence: CATSQGDEQFF. The DNA of the CDR3 is TGTGCCACATCCCAGGGCGATGAGCAGTTCTTC.

The rearrangement uses TRBV19 and TRBJ2-3, with a tentative D call TRBD1 (6 bases). CDR3 length: 18 residues. The germline gives CDR1 LNHDA, CDR2 SQIVND (reference sequence). Trimming removed 0 bases at V and 0 bases at J, with 16 bases between. The CDR3 bases are TGTGCCAGTAGTATAGATCGGGTGGTGGGGGCGAGCACAGATACGCAGTATTTT. Its translation is CASSIDRVVGASTDTQYF.

The J gene is TRBJ1-5, the V gene TRBV7-2; 10 nucleotides agree with TRBD1. The CDR3 consists of 17 residues. V was pared by 5 bases and J by 6 bases, with 13 bases of the junction left unmatched. Germline V lookup: CDR1 SGHTA, CDR2 FQGNSA. CDR3 coding DNA: TGTGCCAGCAGCCCAGGGACAGGGGCGAGCTACGGTCAGCCCCAGCATTTT. Residues: CASSPGTGASYGQPQHF.

The chain joins TRBV5-1 to TRBJ2-5, with 12 bases fitting TRBD2. V shed 3 bases and J 5 bases; nucleotides not matched to a gene: 8. This CDR3 comprises 16 residues. Germline CDR1 SGHRS, CDR2 YFSETQ. The CDR3: CASSSTSGRRGETQYF. CDR3 coding DNA: TGCGCCAGCAGCTCGACTAGCGGGAGACGAGGGGAGACCCAGTACTTC.

CDR3 in DNA: TGTGCCAGCAGTTACACTGATAGCTCCTACGAGCAGTACTTC. Its protein product is CASSYTDSSYEQYF. This chain links TRBV6-6 with TRBJ2-7; the D is unclear. V was pared by 2 bases and J by 0 bases, with 8 bases between. This CDR3 is built from 14 residues. The V gene's germline CDR1 is MNHNY and CDR2 SVGAGI (reference sequence).

The gene calls are TRBV5-1 and TRBJ1-1; D ambiguous. The germline gives CDR1 SGHRS, CDR2 YFSETQ. V lost 1 base and J lost 4, with 8 bases in between. The CDR3 has 13 amino acids. The CDR3 DNA sequence: TGCGCCAGCAGCTTGAACGGGTTCACTGAAGCTTTCTTT. Protein product: CASSLNGFTEAFF.

J is TRBJ1-6 and V is TRBV9; the D is unclear. CDR3 size: 15 residues. Trimming took 3 bases from V and 4 from J, leaving 11 bases between them. Germline CDR1 is SGDLS and CDR2 is YYNGEE. CDR3 amino acids: CASSEAPGYNSPLHF. CDR3 nucleotides: TGTGCCAGCAGCGAGGCCCCCGGGTATAATTCACCCCTCCACTTT.

The chain couples TRBV2 to TRBJ1-1; a weak D match, TRBD1 (5 bases). CDR3 length equals 13 residues. Germline V gives CDR1 SNHLY, CDR2 FYNNEI. The CDR3 here is CGQSRDFSTEAFF. In DNA, the CDR3 is TGTGGGCAGAGCCGGGACTTTTCCACTGAAGCTTTCTTT. The full variable domain, in which reference TRBV2 and TRBJ1-1 provide the parts outside the CDR3, is EPEVTQTPSHQVTQMGQEVILRCVPISNHLYFYWYRQILGQKVEFLVSFYNNEISEKSEIFDDQFSVERPDGSNFTLKIRSTKLEDSAMYFCGQSRDFSTEAFFGQGTRLTVV.

V gene TRBV7-9 combines with J gene TRBJ1-4, with TRBD1 identical over 11 bases. CDR3 length: 15 amino acids. V lost 4 bases, J lost 7 bases, and 5 bases stayed unmatched. Germline V gene data show CDR1 as SEHNR and CDR2 as FQNEAQ (reference sequence). CDR3: CASSSGDRGTEKLFF. The CDR3, as DNA: TGTGCCAGCAGCTCTGGGGACAGGGGGACTGAAAAACTGTTTTTT.

The table lists this clone with a few counts. This CDR3 reads CASSEHRVGSYEQYF. Here the CDR3 DNA reads TGTGCCAGCAGTGAGCACAGGGTGGGCTCCTACGAGCAGTACTTC. The J gene is TRBJ2-7, the V gene TRBV25-1; D may be TRBD1 (6 bases). The germline V gene has CDR1 MGHDK and CDR2 SYGVNS. Trimming shortened V by 3 bases and J by 0 bases, and 12 bases separated the two germline ends. CDR3 length equals 15 residues.

A few counts support this clone. The chain joins TRBV14 to TRBJ1-1, with D unresolved. The V gene lost 0 bases and the J gene lost 0 bases, with 11 bases spanning the gap. The CDR3 is made up of 16 amino acids. Germline CDR1 and CDR2: SGHDN and FVKESK. The CDR3 nucleotides read TGTGCCAGCAGCCAAGATGATCGAAGCATGAACACTGAAGCTTTCTTT. It codes for CASSQDDRSMNTEAFF.

The chain uses TRBV12-5 and TRBJ1-2; 7 bases align to TRBD1. The CDR3 extends over 15 amino acids. The V segment lost 6 bases and the J segment 7 bases; nucleotides outside the gene matches: 14. Germline V CDR1 and CDR2: LGHNT, FRNRAP. The CDR3 spells CASGSGTASPSGYTF. In nucleotides, the CDR3 is TGTGCTAGTGGCTCTGGGACAGCTTCCCCATCTGGCTACACCTTC. The full variable domain, with the rest looked up from reference TRBV12-5 and TRBJ1-2, is DARVTQTPRHKVTEMGQEVTMRCQPILGHNTVFWYRQTMMQGLELLAYFRNRAPLDDSGMPKDRFSAEMPDATLATLKIQPSEPRDSAVYFCASGSGTASPSGYTFGSGTRLTVV.

The J gene is TRBJ2-1, the V gene TRBV5-1, with 10 bases lining up with TRBD1. Per the germline V gene, CDR1 is SGHRS and CDR2 is YFSETQ. CDR3 size: 15 residues. V trimming: 5 bases; J trimming: 6 bases; junction bases outside the gene matches: 8. As DNA, the CDR3 is TGCGCCAGCAGTCCGGGACAGGGGTTGGGCAATGAGCAGTTCTTC. It specifies CASSPGQGLGNEQFF.

The J gene is TRBJ1-2, the V gene TRBV29-1, with 7 bases fitting TRBD1. The length of the CDR3 is 17 residues. The J segment lost 2 bases and the V segment lost 5 bases, leaving 17 bases of the junction unmatched. Germline CDR1 is SQVTM and CDR2 is ANQGSEA. The CDR3 reads CSVPDRSPSVRNYGYTF. The CDR3 DNA reads TGCAGCGTTCCGGACAGGAGCCCAAGTGTCAGGAACTATGGCTACACCTTC.

The chain combines TRBV20-1 with TRBJ1-2, with D perhaps TRBD1 (5 bases). In germline, CDR1 is DFQATT, CDR2 SNEGSKA (reference sequence). With 5 bases removed from V and 8 bases from J, the gap between germline ends came to 12 bases. The CDR3 length is 11 residues. The CDR3 sequence: CSAVPGEGYTF. DNA of the CDR3: TGCAGTGCTGTGCCGGGGGAGGGCTACACCTTC.

The chain recombines TRBV11-2 with TRBJ2-3, with D maybe TRBD2 (7 bases). Looked up from germline, CDR1 is SGHAT and CDR2 is FQNNGV. Trimming pared 2 bases from V and 7 bases from J, leaving 16 bases between. The CDR3 covers 15 residues. In DNA, the CDR3 is TGTGCCAGCAGCTTATACGGGGGGCCGGCCAATACGCAGTATTTT. Protein: CASSLYGGPANTQYF.

This chain uses TRBV19 with TRBJ1-1, with 8 bases lining up with TRBD1. The V gene's germline CDR1 is LNHDA and CDR2 SQIVND (reference sequence). The ends lost 7 bases at V and 3 bases at J; junction bases unmatched: 7. CDR3 length: 14 residues. The CDR3 DNA sequence: TGTGCCAGTATCCTGTCAGGGGGCTACACTGAAGCTTTCTTT. Translating gives CASILSGGYTEAFF. Looking up the rest from reference TRBV19 and TRBJ1-1 gives the full variable domain: DGGITQSPKYLFRKEGQNVTLSCEQNLNHDAMYWYRQDPGQGLRLIYYSQIVNDFQKGDIAEGYSVSREKKESFPLTVTSAQKNPTAFYLCASILSGGYTEAFFGQGTRLTVV.

V and J are TRBV7-2 and TRBJ1-1; 8 nucleotides match TRBD1. Germline V gene sequence: CDR1 SGHTA, CDR2 FQGNSA. With V trimmed by 4 bases and J by 11 bases, 9 bases remained unmatched. This CDR3 is 13 amino acids long. The CDR3 DNA follows: TGTGCCAGCAGCTCCTACCTGGACAGGGCGGCTTTCTTT. Amino acid sequence: CASSSYLDRAAFF.